Listed here are 17 T cell receptor beta chains from one sample, sequenced in a study of T cell repertoires in cytomegalovirus infection. TCRdb fed the reads into MiXCR, producing one record per CDR3 protein. In the table there are under 200,000 distinct CDR3 sequences, nearly 9.5% of which are singletons. The sequencing sample was made of PBMCs. The receptors originated from a human donor in good health (CMV status not recorded). Some clones in this sample may be carry-over from other donors' samples.

This chain links TRBV20-1 with TRBJ1-1, with 7 bases lining up with TRBD1. V dropped 0 bases and J dropped 3; count of bases not matched to a gene: 7. There are 15 residues in the CDR3. From germline, CDR1 is DFQATT and CDR2 SNEGSKA (reference sequence). CDR3 bases: TGCAGTGCTAGAGATCCTACCCAGGGGGACACTGAAGCTTTCTTT. It encodes CSARDPTQGDTEAFF.

This clonotype was observed at least ten times. The CDR3 sequence: CASSLEGTGGEQYF. CDR3 sequence (DNA): TGTGCCAGCAGCTTAGAGGGGACAGGTGGGGAGCAGTACTTC. The chain recombines TRBV7-9 with TRBJ2-7; 8 bases match TRBD1. This CDR3 comprises 14 residues. The germline V gene has CDR1 SEHNR and CDR2 FQNEAQ (reference sequence). Trimming took 1 base from V and 7 from J; bases not matched to a gene: 6. The whole variable domain, filled in from reference TRBV7-9 and TRBJ2-7, reads DTGVSQNPRHKITKRGQNVTFRCDPISEHNRLYWYRQTLGQGPEFLTYFQNEAQLEKSRLLSDRFSAERPKGSFSTLEIQRTEQGDSAMYLCASSLEGTGGEQYFGPGTRLTVT.

This chain uses TRBV7-3 with TRBJ2-1, with TRBD1 identical over 9 bases. There are 13 residues in the CDR3. Germline assignment: CDR1 SGHTA and CDR2 FQGTGA. The V segment lost 7 bases and the J segment 10 bases; nucleotides outside the gene matches: 8. The CDR3 DNA reads TGTGCCAGCACCCCTTACGGGACAGGGGAGCAGTTCTTC. Protein: CASTPYGTGEQFF.

This clonotype has a handful of counts. The chain combines TRBV20-1 with TRBJ1-4, with D possibly being TRBD1 (5 bases). Trimming cost V 1 base and J 8 bases, with 11 bases left between them. The CDR3 consists of 13 residues. The V gene's germline CDR1 is DFQATT and CDR2 SNEGSKA (reference sequence). The DNA for the CDR3 is TGCAGTGCTAGAGCCCGACAGCAGGAAAAACTGTTTTTT. Protein product: CSARARQQEKLFF.

This clonotype was picked up many times. The J gene is TRBJ1-1, the V gene TRBV12-3 or TRBV12-4; D not resolved. The CDR3 spans 13 residues. Trimming took 6 bases from V and 5 from J, leaving 13 bases between them. The CDR3 DNA reads as TGTGCCAGCAGGCCATCCCAGGTGACTGAAGCTTTCTTT. This codes for CASRPSQVTEAFF.

This clonotype turned up a few times. This chain connects TRBV7-2 to TRBJ2-1; D might be TRBD2 (6 bases). Germline V gene data show CDR1 as SGHTA and CDR2 as FQGNSA. This CDR3 spans 16 amino acids. Trimming took off 4 bases at V and 9 bases at J, with 22 bases between the two ends. The CDR3 region is CASSSRRISGIGEQFF. The CDR3, as DNA: TGTGCCAGCAGCTCCCGCCGGATTAGCGGTATAGGTGAGCAGTTCTTC.

The chain recombines TRBV9 with TRBJ1-1; maybe TRBD1 (5 bases). V lost 0 bases to trimming and J lost 5 bases, with 14 bases between them. CDR3 size: 15 residues. CDR1 is SGDLS and CDR2 is YYNGEE in the germline V gene. This CDR3 reads CASSVEAQGGTEAFF. The CDR3 coding sequence is TGTGCCAGCAGCGTAGAAGCCCAGGGAGGTACTGAAGCTTTCTTT.

V is TRBV3-1 and J is TRBJ1-1; D is perhaps TRBD1 (5 bases). This CDR3 is built from 16 residues. Deletions cut 0 bases from V and 1 base from J, with 12 bases between. The germline gives CDR1 LGHDT, CDR2 YNNKEL (reference sequence). DNA of the CDR3: TGTGCCAGCAGCCAAGAAGGAAGGGGCACGAACACTGAAGCTTTCTTT. Translated: CASSQEGRGTNTEAFF.

This clonotype was seen many times. V gene TRBV7-2 combines with J gene TRBJ1-1; no clear D gene. The ends were cut back, 1 base at V and 10 bases at J, with 10 bases in the middle. The CDR3 spans 12 residues. The germline CDR1 and CDR2 sequences are SGHTA and FQGNSA. In DNA, the CDR3 is TGTGCCAGCAGCTTAGGCTGGATAGGAGCTTTCTTT. This translates into CASSLGWIGAFF.

This clonotype came up many times. The CDR3: CAISVLAGGGDEQFF. The CDR3 DNA reads as TGTGCCATCAGTGTACTAGCGGGAGGGGGTGATGAGCAGTTCTTC. The J gene is TRBJ2-1, the V gene TRBV10-3; 13 bases fit TRBD2. The CDR3 spans 15 residues. Germline CDR1 reads ENHRY; CDR2 reads SYGVKD. Trimming removed 4 bases from V and 8 bases from J; junction bases left unmatched: 5.

The chain carries TRBV19 and TRBJ2-2; D remains ambiguous. CDR3 length: 15 amino acids. CDR1 is LNHDA and CDR2 is SQIVND in the germline V gene (reference sequence). V was trimmed by 4 bases and J by 5 bases, leaving 14 bases between them. CDR3 nucleotide sequence: TGTGCCAGTAGTACCCGGGCCCTAGGGACCGGGGAGCTGTTTTTT. Translated: CASSTRALGTGELFF.

The chain uses TRBV7-6 and TRBJ1-2; D is perhaps TRBD1 (5 bases). Per the germline V gene, CDR1 is SGHVS and CDR2 is FNYEAQ. Between the trimmed V and J ends, which lost 6 bases and 4 bases, there was a span of 21 bases. The CDR3 totals 16 residues. The CDR3 sequence: CASRGELGDPSYGYTF. The CDR3 DNA sequence: TGTGCCAGCAGGGGCGAATTAGGGGATCCCTCCTATGGCTACACCTTC.

V usage is TRBV14 and J usage is TRBJ2-2, with TRBD2 as a possible D gene (5 bases). The CDR3 length is 14 residues. The germline V gene encodes CDR1 SGHDN and CDR2 FVKESK. V lost 0 bases to trimming and J lost 10 bases, with 12 bases between them. The CDR3 region is CASSQDYDREELFF. The CDR3 coding sequence is TGTGCCAGCAGCCAAGACTACGACCGGGAGGAGCTGTTTTTT.

V usage is TRBV25-1 and J usage is TRBJ1-2; D gene uncertain. The CDR3 runs to 13 residues. Trimming removed 5 bases at V and 8 bases at J, with 15 bases between. In germline, CDR1 is MGHDK, CDR2 SYGVNS. The DNA of the CDR3 is TGTGCCAGCAGTCCCGGGAAAGGGAGCGGCTACACCTTC. Translating gives CASSPGKGSGYTF.

This clonotype was observed at least ten times. This chain joins TRBV12-3 or TRBV12-4 and TRBJ2-2, with D tentatively TRBD1 (6 bases). CDR3 length: 15 amino acids. V lost 6 bases and J 1 base, leaving 12 bases between the germline ends. Written as DNA, the CDR3 is TGTGCCAGCAGCCAGGGGCAGCAGAACACCGGGGAGCTGTTTTTT. Protein product: CASSQGQQNTGELFF.

This clonotype was seen a few times. J is TRBJ1-6 and V is TRBV28, with a tentative D call TRBD1 (5 bases). CDR1 and CDR2 from the germline V gene are MDHEN and SYDVKM. CDR3 length: 17 amino acids. V lost 5 bases and J 2 bases, leaving 16 bases between the germline ends. As DNA, the CDR3 is TGTGCCAGCAGTCCGGGGGGGGTGGTAACCTATAATTCACCCCTCCACTTT. It yields the protein CASSPGGVVTYNSPLHF.

This clonotype has ten or more counts. The J gene is TRBJ1-4, the V gene TRBV7-6; D might be TRBD1 (6 bases). Germline CDR1 and CDR2: SGHVS and FNYEAQ. Trimming shortened V by 5 bases and J by 4 bases, and 11 bases separated the two germline ends. CDR3 size: 14 residues. The CDR3 DNA reads TGTGCCAGCAGCACAGGGATGATTAATGAAAAACTGTTTTTT. It is translated as CASSTGMINEKLFF.